This note documents a single T cell receptor beta chain sequence. Methods used by the authors: Nucleated cell number was recorded as an estimate derived from reference gene primer amplification. Libraries were prepared by immunoSEQ multiplex PCR; TCRdb keeps only in-frame clonotypes and omits some of them. V, J and clone size are taken as reported in that table, and D and trimming were inferred from the DNA itself. The data contain fewer than 350,000 clones, approximately 91% of them singletons. The data derive from a study of blood T cell repertoires in COVID-19. Across the whole study: There were acute and convalescent COVID-19 samples, and they came from the United States, Italy and Spain.

Cohort assignment relied on participant-reported clinical history. Resolution of symptoms, clearance, or two negative PCRs was present in recovered Cohort 3 donors. CDR3 length: 17 amino acids. Germline CDR1 reads SGHTA; CDR2 reads FQGTGA. V lost 4 bases, J lost 3 bases, and 11 bases stayed unmatched. The V gene is TRBV7-3, the J gene TRBJ1-1, with TRBD1 identical over 10 bases. The clonotype originates from a middle-aged woman who had recovered from COVID-19. Sequencing was carried out using PBMCs or T cells enriched from blood (not recorded which). The CDR3 coding sequence is TGTGCCAGCAGCTCCAAGGGGACAGGGGCCGGGGACACTGAAGCTTTCTTT. Translated, it gives CASSSKGTGAGDTEAFF.